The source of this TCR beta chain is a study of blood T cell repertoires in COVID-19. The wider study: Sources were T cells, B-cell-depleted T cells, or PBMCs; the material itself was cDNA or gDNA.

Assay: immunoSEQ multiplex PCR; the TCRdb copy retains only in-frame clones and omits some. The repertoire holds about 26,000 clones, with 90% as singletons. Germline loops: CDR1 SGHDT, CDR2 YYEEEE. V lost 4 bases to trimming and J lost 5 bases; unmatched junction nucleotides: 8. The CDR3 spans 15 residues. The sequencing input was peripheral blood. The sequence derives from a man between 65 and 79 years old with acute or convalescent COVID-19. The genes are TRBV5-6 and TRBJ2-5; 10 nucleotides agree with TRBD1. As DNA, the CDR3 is TGTGCCAGCAGCCCTCGGACAGGGGGGACGGAGACCCAGTACTTC. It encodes CASSPRTGGTETQYF.